A single sample is the source of the 28 T cell receptor beta chains below, sequenced in a study of CD8 T cell repertoires and HIV-1 epitope variants. What these receptors recognize is not known. Profiled with immunoSEQ multiplex PCR; TCRdb holds only in-frame clones, not every one. The sample yields approximately 6,700 clones, around 65% seen once. The sequencing sample was made of cultured CD8+ T cells derived from PBMCs. Receptors originate from a male donor with HIV.

Details on this clone: Compared with germline, one end of the junction differs, possibly owing to a read error. This chain links TRBV6-6 with TRBJ2-1, with 10 positions matching TRBD1. The CDR3 is made up of 16 amino acids. Germline V gene sequence: CDR1 MNHNY, CDR2 SVGAGI (reference sequence). The CDR3 spells CANSYGGDRGHNEQFF. Written as DNA, the CDR3 is TGTGCCAACAGTTACGGGGGGGACAGGGGCCACAATGAGCAGTTCTTC.

Here the CDR3 DNA reads TGTGCCAGCGTAGCTAGCGAGAACACAGATACGCAGTATTTT. As protein: CASVASENTDTQYF. V usage is TRBV2 and J usage is TRBJ2-3; tentatively, D is TRBD2 (6 bases). The V gene's germline CDR1 is SNHLY and CDR2 FYNNEI. This CDR3 region has 14 residues. V lost 8 bases to trimming and J lost 2 bases, with 14 bases between them.

The gene calls are TRBV2 and TRBJ1-1; possible D gene TRBD1, 5 bases. The ends were cut back, 7 bases at V and 1 base at J, with 10 bases in the middle. Germline V gene lookup returns CDR1 SNHLY and CDR2 FYNNEI. The length of the CDR3 is 13 residues. The CDR3 is CASTNGGNTEAFF. CDR3 sequence (DNA): TGTGCCAGCACCAACGGGGGGAACACTGAAGCTTTCTTT.

There are a few counts of this clone. This chain connects TRBV5-6 to TRBJ1-2; a possible D gene is TRBD1 (5 bases). Germline CDR1 is SGHDT and CDR2 is YYEEEE. This CDR3 is built from 15 residues. The V and J ends lost 1 base and 2 bases respectively, with 12 bases between them. The CDR3: CASSLMTAQNYGYTF. CDR3 sequence (DNA): TGTGCCAGCAGCTTGATGACAGCCCAAAACTATGGCTACACCTTC.

The chain uses TRBV11-2 and TRBJ2-2, with a possible D match to TRBD2 (6 bases). Per germline, CDR1 SGHAT and CDR2 FQNNGV. The CDR3 has 14 amino acids. V gave up 2 bases and J gave up 4 bases, with 8 bases separating them. This CDR3 is CASSLIGGTGELFF. CDR3 in DNA: TGTGCCAGCAGCTTAATCGGGGGCACCGGGGAGCTGTTTTTT.

The V and J genes are TRBV18 and TRBJ1-1; D is ambiguous. The CDR3 consists of 13 residues. Trimming shortened V by 7 bases and J by 1 base, and 10 bases separated the two germline ends. Germline-derived CDR1 and CDR2 are KGHSH and LQKENI. CDR3 in DNA: TGTGCCAGCTTAATTGGAAGGAACACTGAAGCTTTCTTT. Its translation is CASLIGRNTEAFF.

The chain employs TRBV28 and TRBJ2-7; a possible D gene is TRBD1 (5 bases). Germline CDR1 and CDR2: MDHEN and SYDVKM. The CDR3 has 13 amino acids. V was clipped by 3 bases and J by 2 bases, with 8 bases between them. CDR3 nucleotides: TGTGCCAGCAGTTTTTTCAGGGCCTACGAGCAGTACTTC. Its protein is CASSFFRAYEQYF.

The chain combines TRBV27 with TRBJ1-6, with TRBD1 as a possible D gene (5 bases). This CDR3 comprises 16 residues. The V gene lost 5 bases and the J gene lost 0 bases, with 11 bases spanning the gap. In germline, CDR1 is MNHEY, CDR2 SMNVEV (reference sequence). CDR3 region: CASSLRGSSYNSPLHF. The CDR3 nucleotides read TGTGCCAGCAGTCTGAGGGGAAGCTCCTATAATTCACCCCTCCACTTT.

The rearrangement links TRBV28 to TRBJ1-5; D gene ambiguous. Germline V CDR1 and CDR2: MDHEN, SYDVKM. Trimming took 6 bases from V and 0 from J, leaving 9 bases between them. The CDR3 length is 14 residues. The CDR3 protein is CASRIEYSNQPQHF. CDR3 DNA sequence: TGTGCCAGCAGAATTGAGTATAGCAATCAGCCCCAGCATTTT. The variable domain in full, with the rest retrieved from reference TRBV28 and TRBJ1-5, is DVKVTQSSRYLVKRTGEKVFLECVQDMDHENMFWYRQDPGLGLRLIYFSYDVKMKEKGDIPEGYSVSREKKERFSLILESASTNQTSMYLCASRIEYSNQPQHFGDGTRLSIL.

This clone came up once. This chain connects TRBV6-5 to TRBJ2-7; 9 bases fit TRBD1. The CDR3 runs 14 residues. The germline CDR1 and CDR2 sequences are MNHEY and SVGAGI. V gave up 3 bases and J gave up 2 bases; unmatched junction bases: 2. CDR3 region: CASSYTGGAYEQYF. The DNA of the CDR3 is TGTGCCAGCAGTTATACAGGGGGCGCCTACGAGCAGTACTTC.

This clone was seen more than once but under ten times. The J gene is TRBJ2-2, the V gene TRBV7-6; D remains unclear. V lost 0 bases, J lost 5 bases, and 1 base lay in between. The CDR3 loop spans 12 amino acids. From germline, CDR1 is SGHVS and CDR2 FNYEAQ. The CDR3 region has the DNA TGTGCCAGCAGCTTAGCGACCGGGGAGCTGTTTTTT. The encoded protein is CASSLATGELFF.

Of note for this clone: A junction boundary mismatches the germline segment, possibly from a read error. The sample has other DNA sequences that encode this CDR3 too. V usage is TRBV4-3 and J usage is TRBJ1-1; D is ambiguous. The germline gives CDR1 LGHNA, CDR2 YSLEER. The CDR3 runs 17 residues. The CDR3 here is CASSQDNSRTANTEAFF. In DNA, the CDR3 is TGCGCCAGCAGTCAAGATAATAGCAGGACGGCGAACACTGAAGCTTTCTTT.

The rearrangement uses TRBV4-3 and TRBJ2-3, with 9 bases aligning to TRBD1. CDR1 and CDR2 (germline): LGHNA, YSLEER. There are 18 residues in the CDR3. The V segment lost 0 bases and the J segment 2 bases; nucleotides outside the gene matches: 9. CDR3 sequence reads: CASSQEQPGQGSTDTQYF. DNA for the CDR3: TGCGCCAGCAGCCAAGAACAACCGGGACAGGGTTCCACAGATACGCAGTATTTT.

A few counts support this clone. CDR3 coding DNA: TGCGCCAGCAGCTGGGAACAGGACGACTATGGCTACACCTTC. It encodes CASSWEQDDYGYTF. The chain employs TRBV5-1 and TRBJ1-2; D possibly corresponds to TRBD1 (5 bases). V gave up 3 bases and J gave up 3 bases, with 12 bases separating them. The CDR3 runs to 14 residues. Germline V gives CDR1 SGHRS, CDR2 YFSETQ.

The chain links TRBV4-3 to TRBJ2-5; TRBD2 agrees at 10 bases. CDR3 length: 18 residues. Trimming removed 1 base from V and 0 bases from J; junction bases left unmatched: 8. Germline assignment: CDR1 LGHNA and CDR2 YSLEER. This chain's CDR3 is CASSQGSSGGGYQETQYF. The CDR3 DNA follows: TGCGCCAGCAGCCAAGGGTCCAGCGGGGGGGGTTACCAAGAGACCCAGTACTTC.

This clone turned up a few times. The CDR3 does not close with the conserved phenylalanine or tryptophan, likely indicating a read error. Because the CDR3's place on the DNA is in doubt, the DNA is left out and the CDR3 is given as listed by TCRdb. The genes are TRBV6-6 and TRBJ1-4; TRBD1, as called in the table, went unchecked against the DNA. Germline lookup yields CDR1 MNHNY and CDR2 SVGAGI (reference sequence). Including both end residues, the CDR3 is 13 amino acids long. CDR3 region: CASSYSMDSPPTS.

The rearrangement joins TRBV2 to TRBJ2-1; 8 bases agree with TRBD1. Trimming cost V 8 bases and J 7 bases; bases outside gene matches: 7. This CDR3 spans 13 amino acids. Germline CDR1 is SNHLY and CDR2 is FYNNEI. In nucleotides, the CDR3 is TGTGCCAGCGGGCAGGGGGCGCATAATGAGCAGTTCTTC. This translates into CASGQGAHNEQFF.

The chain uses TRBV7-3 and TRBJ2-3, with TRBD2 matching 11 bases. Germline loops: CDR1 SGHTA, CDR2 FQGTGA. This CDR3 has 16 amino acids. The junction had 4 bases not matched to a gene; V was cut back by 5 bases and J by 0 bases. For the CDR3, the DNA is TGTGCCAGCAGCACTGGGACTAGCGGCAGCACAGATACGCAGTATTTT. It yields the protein CASSTGTSGSTDTQYF. The full variable domain, rest sourced from reference TRBV7-3 and TRBJ2-3, is GAGVSQTPSNKVTEKGKYVELRCDPISGHTALYWYRQSLGQGPEFLIYFQGTGAADDSGLPNDRFFAVRPEGSVSTLKIQRTERGDSAVYLCASSTGTSGSTDTQYFGPGTRLTVL.

The chain employs TRBV6-6 and TRBJ2-3, with TRBD2 identical over 16 bases. Germline V gives CDR1 MNHNY, CDR2 SVGAGI (reference sequence). Germline trimming cut 10 bases from V and 7 bases from J; bases unmatched to any gene: 8. CDR3 length: 15 residues. The DNA for the CDR3 is TGTGCCACCCTAAGGGGACTAGCGGGAGGGAATACGCAGTATTTT. Translating gives CATLRGLAGGNTQYF.

The chain has TRBV4-1 and TRBJ2-7; no firm D call. The germline V gene has CDR1 MGHRA and CDR2 YSYEKL. The CDR3 loop spans 8 amino acids. CDR3 nucleotide sequence: TGCGCCAGCAGCCAAGAGTCGGTC. As protein: CASSQESV.

V gene TRBV5-6 combines with J gene TRBJ2-5; the match to TRBD1 covers 7 bases. J gave up 5 bases and V 1 base, and 17 bases lay outside the gene matches. The length of the CDR3 is 18 residues. In germline, CDR1 is SGHDT, CDR2 YYEEEE. CDR3 protein: CASSLYKGQASQGETQYF. Here the CDR3 DNA reads TGTGCCAGCAGCTTGTATAAAGGACAGGCTAGTCAGGGGGAGACCCAGTACTTC.

The gene calls are TRBV6-5 and TRBJ2-1; D unresolved. The CDR3 runs to 15 residues. Trimming removed 2 bases at V and 0 bases at J, with 8 bases between. Germline lookup yields CDR1 MNHEY and CDR2 SVGAGI. The CDR3 is CASSYGFSSYNEQFF. The CDR3, as DNA: TGTGCCAGCAGTTACGGGTTCAGCTCCTACAATGAGCAGTTCTTC.

The genes are TRBV2 and TRBJ2-5; 8 nucleotides align to TRBD2. V lost 6 bases, J lost 2 bases, and 8 bases stayed unmatched. The CDR3 extends over 15 amino acids. Germline V lookup: CDR1 SNHLY, CDR2 FYNNEI. CDR3 loop: CASRERLAGQETQYF. Written as DNA, the CDR3 is TGTGCCAGCAGGGAGAGGCTAGCGGGTCAAGAGACCCAGTACTTC.

The V call is TRBV7-2, the J call TRBJ2-7, with no clear D. V was clipped by 2 bases and J by 3 bases, with 17 bases between them. Germline V lookup: CDR1 SGHTA, CDR2 FQGNSA. CDR3 length equals 16 residues. This chain's CDR3 is CASSLLGLERFYEQYF. The CDR3 DNA sequence: TGTGCCAGCAGCTTATTAGGTTTGGAAAGGTTCTACGAGCAGTACTTC.

The V call is TRBV7-3, the J call TRBJ2-3, with 11 bases identical to TRBD2. The CDR3 has 15 residues. V lost 7 bases, J lost 2 bases, and 5 bases stayed unmatched. Germline V gene sequence: CDR1 SGHTA, CDR2 FQGTGA. The CDR3 is CASKSSGGHTDTQYF. DNA of the CDR3: TGTGCCAGCAAGTCTAGCGGGGGGCACACAGATACGCAGTATTTT.

The V gene is TRBV4-3, the J gene TRBJ2-3; D possibly uses TRBD1 or TRBD2 (5 bases each). V dropped 5 bases and J dropped 1 base, with 22 bases sitting between them. CDR3 size: 18 residues. Germline CDR1 reads LGHNA; CDR2 reads YSLEER. In DNA, the CDR3 is TGCGCCAGCAGCAGAGACCTCCGGGACCCCCGGCGCACAGATACGCAGTATTTT. Translation: CASSRDLRDPRRTDTQYF.

The chain recombines TRBV10-3 with TRBJ2-1, with 11 bases that match TRBD1. The CDR3 runs to 15 residues. Germline V gene lookup returns CDR1 ENHRY and CDR2 SYGVKD. J gave up 7 bases and V 8 bases, and 10 bases lay outside the gene matches. The CDR3 sequence is CAIRTGQGAENEQFF. The CDR3 DNA reads TGTGCCATCCGAACCGGACAGGGGGCTGAAAATGAGCAGTTCTTC.

The chain links TRBV28 to TRBJ2-5; D unclear. This CDR3 has 13 residues. The germline CDR1 and CDR2 sequences are MDHEN and SYDVKM. The V gene lost 3 bases and the J gene lost 2 bases, with 7 bases spanning the gap. The CDR3 region has the DNA TGTGCCAGCAGTTTTGAGTGGCAAGAGACCCAGTACTTC. Amino acid sequence: CASSFEWQETQYF.